The source of this T cell receptor beta chain is a study of T cells in Graves' hyperthyroidism and ophthalmopathy (dated by TCRdb to about 2019). At the level of the whole study: Peripheral blood was collected at initial diagnosis, before any treatment. The paper describes TCR Vbeta CDR3 sequencing of 135 peripheral blood samples, made up of some 42 ophthalmopathy patients, around 73 hyperthyroidism patients and roughly 17 progressor patients. After blood sampling, hyperthyroidism patients were treated with methimazole at a starting dose of 30 mg daily, and ophthalmopathy patients were treated with high-dose intravenous methylprednisolone. To identify distinguishing TCR V-J signatures, a discovery cohort of some 99 patients was used, comprising some 43 with Graves' ophthalmopathy and roughly 60 with stable Graves' hyperthyroidism. The approximately 90 discovery patients were randomly split 7:3 into training and test sets. In more than five Graves' hyperthyroidism patients, the study also compared T-cell repertoires from thyroid tissue with T-cell repertoires from blood. Prospective prediction of ophthalmopathy was tested in an independent validation cohort of 18 to 20 hyperthyroidism patients and 17 patients who later progressed to ophthalmopathy. On the study overall, not on this receptor specifically: Sample size was not statistically predetermined, and blinding of investigators to group allocation was not performed. During validation, the model predicted progression to ophthalmopathy a median of around 7 months ahead of onset, with around 71% sensitivity and 72.22% specificity. A 13 V-J signature model separated ophthalmopathy from stable hyperthyroidism, with around 88% sensitivity and about 81% specificity in cross-validation and 80%/75% in testing. Blood samples also contained most of the expanded thyroid clonotypes (frequency above 0.001), which suggests that blood repertoires may reflect thyroid immune responses.

TCR beta CDR3 regions were amplified from RNA transcripts. The TCR CDR3 was subjected to a first round of RT-PCR using the HTBI primer set and the Qiagen OneStep RT-PCR kit. Libraries were constructed in a second round of multiplex PCR, after which size selection and purification were carried out. Sequencing of the libraries was done on an Illumina HiSeq2000 using paired-end 100 bp reads. The authors' analysis ran thus. SOAPnuke was used to process the raw data, removing reads that contained adapters or uncalled bases, had a mean Phred below 15, or lacked an exact match to the constant primer or identifier. COPE v1.2.5 was used to merge the high-quality paired reads, and each unique nucleotide sequence was defined as a clonotype. MiTCR v1.1 was used to align clonotypes to the IMGT TRBV, TRBD and TRBJ reference segments. Analysis was restricted to V-J combinations with a frequency above 0.0001, which covered 99.2% of repertoires. The TCS score was defined as the ratio of F50 (clonal expansion) to E x V (chaos), calculated using BLOSUM62-based TCRdist between CDR3 peptides within each V-J. Welch's t-statistics and random forest reduced fewer than 550 V-J features to 13, which were used in a naive Bayes classifier (R e1071). TCRdb trimmed public reads at Q25 via fastp, called clones via MiXCR and kept in-frame beta chains. When rows share a CDR3 protein, they turn into one entry using the most common DNA and genes. TCRdb's processing, not the authors' own work, is the source of the V and J calls. In this sample the table shows 470,000 or so distinct CDR3 sequences, around 21% of which occur a single time. Clones ranked in the top ten supply about 25% of the sample.

Stable Graves' hyperthyroidism was defined as the absence of progression to ophthalmopathy over 18 months of follow-up. The hyperthyroidism patients were between 18 and 65 years old and newly diagnosed, with a disease duration of less than 2 months. The study excluded patients with uncontrolled infections, other autoimmune diseases, pregnancy or lactation. Clinical symptoms, serum thyroxine and TRAb, thyroid ultrasound, and orbital computed tomography formed the basis for the diagnoses. PBMCs were isolated from 10 ml of fresh peripheral blood by Ficoll-Paque density gradient centrifugation. Trizol reagent was used to extract total RNA, and RNA quality was then checked on an Agilent 2100 Bioanalyzer. At least ten counts were recorded for this clonotype. The antigen it recognizes is unknown. Base qualities are not provided; no much larger clone lies one nucleotide away. Measured from the cysteine to the phenylalanine, the CDR3 is 14 residues long. Only the CDR3 region is kept as DNA, spanning 42 bases read in frame from base 1. After removal of 6 bases from V and 6 bases from J, the junction retains 7 bases not matched to a gene.

The TCR sequence derives from a man younger than 30 with Graves' hyperthyroidism. The V gene is TRBV12-3 or TRBV12-4 and the J gene is TRBJ1-2, and TRBD1 aligns with 10 junction nucleotides. The specimen was blood. For the CDR3, the sequence is CASRPDRGPHGYTF. Read as DNA, the sequence is TGTGCCAGCAGACCTGACAGGGGGCCTCATGGCTACACCTTC.